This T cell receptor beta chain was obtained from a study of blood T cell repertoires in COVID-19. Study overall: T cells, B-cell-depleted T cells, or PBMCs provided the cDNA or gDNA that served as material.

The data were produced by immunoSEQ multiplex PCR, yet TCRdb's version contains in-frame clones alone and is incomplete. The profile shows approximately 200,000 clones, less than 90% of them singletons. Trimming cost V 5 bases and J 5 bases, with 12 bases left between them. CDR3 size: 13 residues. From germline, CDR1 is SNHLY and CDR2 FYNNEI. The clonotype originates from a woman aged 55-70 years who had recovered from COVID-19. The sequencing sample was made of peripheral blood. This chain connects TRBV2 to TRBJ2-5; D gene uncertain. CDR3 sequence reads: CASSPERIETQYF. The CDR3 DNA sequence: TGTGCCAGCAGTCCCGAGAGAATTGAGACCCAGTACTTC. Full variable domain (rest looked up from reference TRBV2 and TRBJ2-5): EPEVTQTPSHQVTQMGQEVILRCVPISNHLYFYWYRQILGQKVEFLVSFYNNEISEKSEIFDDQFSVERPDGSNFTLKIRSTKLEDSAMYFCASSPERIETQYFGPGTRLLVL.